This T cell receptor (beta chain) was found in a study of cytomegalovirus exposure and HLA in healthy donors. General study points: In vitro data verified a few CMV-associated chains as specific for CMV antigens.

Comments on this clone: Its antigen is not known.

Germline loops: CDR1 SGHTA, CDR2 FQGNSA. Deletions cut 1 base from V and 1 base from J, with 13 bases between. This CDR3 has 16 residues. The study ran its PCR with 60 Vbeta and 13 Jbeta primers. Libraries were prepared by immunoSEQ multiplex PCR; TCRdb keeps only in-frame clonotypes and omits some of them. Of about 170,000 clones in the sample, roughly 84% were seen once. The sample comprised PBMCs. The receptor was derived from a man aged 30 to 45 in good health and CMV-seropositive. The V call is TRBV7-2, the J call TRBJ2-5; weak D call: TRBD1 (5 bases). CDR3 sequence (DNA): TGTGCCAGCAGCTTAGTTGGATGGGGCACCCAAGAGACCCAGTACTTC. Amino acid sequence: CASSLVGWGTQETQYF.